The 9 T cell receptor beta chains presented below share a single source sample, sequenced in a study of blood T cell repertoires in COVID-19. The data were produced by immunoSEQ multiplex PCR, yet TCRdb's version contains in-frame clones alone and is incomplete. The sample consists of 300,000 or so clones, roughly 90% of them appearing once. The material sequenced was PBMCs or T cells enriched from blood (not recorded which). The receptors derive from a man between 60 and 75 years old who had recovered from COVID-19.

This clone was recorded only once. This sequence joins TRBV9 and TRBJ1-2, with D perhaps matching TRBD1 (5 bases). Germline V gene data show CDR1 as SGDLS and CDR2 as YYNGEE. The V end was cut by 3 bases, the J end by 8 bases, with 17 bases between. This CDR3 is built from 14 residues. CDR3 sequence (DNA): TGTGCCAGCAGCGGCAGGGTTCACGTCTCGGGCTACACCTTC. Its protein product is CASSGRVHVSGYTF.

This sequence joins TRBV7-9 and TRBJ2-4; maybe TRBD2 (7 bases). This CDR3 has 17 amino acids. The V gene lost 6 bases and the J gene lost 0 bases, with 18 bases spanning the gap. Germline-derived CDR1 and CDR2 are SEHNR and FQNEAQ (reference sequence). The CDR3 DNA reads as TGTGCCAGCAGGCATACAGGGAGGGACGGAGCCAAAAACATTCAGTACTTC. Translated: CASRHTGRDGAKNIQYF.

Only a few counts were recorded for this clone. The genes are TRBV5-6 and TRBJ1-1; 9 bases map to TRBD1. Germline V gene sequence: CDR1 SGHDT, CDR2 YYEEEE. Unmatched junction bases numbered 10, after V lost 0 bases and J lost 1 base. This CDR3 spans 18 amino acids. The CDR3, as DNA: TGTGCCAGCAGCTTGGTTACTAGCCGGACAGGGGCGAACACTGAAGCTTTCTTT. This translates into CASSLVTSRTGANTEAFF. The entire variable domain, with the rest obtained from reference TRBV5-6 and TRBJ1-1, is as follows: DAGVTQSPTHLIKTRGQQVTLRCSPKSGHDTVSWYQQALGQGPQFIFQYYEEEERQRGNFPDRFSGHQFPNYSSELNVNALLLGDSALYLCASSLVTSRTGANTEAFFGQGTRLTVV.

This clone was observed a few times. CDR3 sequence (DNA): TGTGCCAGCAGCCCCCGGTCAGGGGCCCCTGGAAACACCATATATTTT. This translates into CASSPRSGAPGNTIYF. This chain connects TRBV11-2 to TRBJ1-3, with TRBD1 as a possible D gene (6 bases). The CDR3 contains 16 residues. V was shortened by 5 bases and J by 2 bases, with 16 bases between the two germline ends. Germline V CDR1 and CDR2: SGHAT, FQNNGV. Full variable domain (remainder filled in from reference TRBV11-2 and TRBJ1-3): EAGVAQSPRYKIIEKRQSVAFWCNPISGHATLYWYQQILGQGPKLLIQFQNNGVVDDSQLPKDRFSAERLKGVDSTLKIQPAKLEDSAVYLCASSPRSGAPGNTIYFGEGSWLTVV.

V and J are TRBV7-2 and TRBJ1-4, with 8 bases identical to TRBD1. The CDR3 is 14 amino acids. With V trimmed by 2 bases and J by 11 bases, 7 bases remained unmatched. Germline CDR1 and CDR2: SGHTA and FQGNSA. The CDR3 DNA reads TGTGCCAGCAGCTTATCGCAGGGGGCTCGGAAACTGTTTTTT. Translating it yields CASSLSQGARKLFF.

The rearrangement joins TRBV3-1 (or the pseudogene TRBV3-2) to TRBJ2-1; 14 nucleotides agree with TRBD2. Per the germline V gene, CDR1 is LGHDT and CDR2 is YNNKEL (reference sequence). J lost 8 bases, V lost 4 bases, and 4 bases had no gene match. The CDR3 totals 15 residues. The CDR3 DNA is TGTGCCAGCAGCCCCCGACTAGCGGGGGGGCATGAGCAGTTCTTC. Translated, it gives CASSPRLAGGHEQFF.

The rearrangement links TRBV13 to TRBJ2-1; a possible D gene is TRBD2 (6 bases). CDR1 PRHDT and CDR2 FYEKMQ come from the germline V gene (reference sequence). With 5 bases removed from V and 1 base from J, the gap between germline ends came to 12 bases. CDR3 length: 15 amino acids. CDR3 DNA sequence: TGTGCCAGCAGCCGAACAGGAGGGTCCTACAATGAGCAGTTCTTC. Translation: CASSRTGGSYNEQFF.

This clone came up once. The genes are TRBV29-1 and TRBJ2-7; 11 bases align to TRBD1. CDR1 SQVTM and CDR2 ANQGSEA come from the germline V gene. The CDR3 loop spans 14 amino acids. With V trimmed by 6 bases and J by 3 bases, 7 bases remained unmatched. CDR3 DNA: TGCAGCGTGATTCGAGGGACAGGGGGCTACGAGCAGTACTTC. Its translation is CSVIRGTGGYEQYF.

This clone was picked up one time. This chain uses TRBV9 with TRBJ2-5; 8 bases are shared with TRBD1. CDR1 and CDR2 from the germline V gene are SGDLS and YYNGEE. V lost 4 bases and J lost 5; bases outside the gene matches: 7. The CDR3 has 14 residues. The chain's CDR3 is CASSSQGARETQYF. The DNA for the CDR3 is TGTGCCAGCAGCTCCCAGGGGGCGCGGGAGACCCAGTACTTC.